Listed here is a single TCR beta chain. The data originate from a study of blood T cell repertoires in COVID-19. The wider study: The origin of the acute and convalescent COVID-19 samples was the United States, Italy and Spain.

The protocol was immunoSEQ multiplex PCR, while the TCRdb copy is restricted to in-frame clones and leaves out a portion. Among approximately 200,000 clones listed, about 88% were seen once. This CDR3 has 13 residues. Germline V gene data show CDR1 as SGHRS and CDR2 as YFSETQ. With 7 bases removed from V and 12 bases from J, the gap between germline ends came to 17 bases. All enrollees were roughly 18 to 100 years old and from approximately 25 US areas. Exposed enrollees encountered a COVID-19 case at some point within 2 weeks before study entry. This chain joins TRBV5-1 and TRBJ2-6; the D gene is possibly TRBD1 (6 bases). The TCR sequence derives from a woman in her twenties or thirties who had been exposed to COVID-19. Sequencing input: PBMCs or T cells enriched from blood (not recorded which). For the CDR3, the DNA is TGCGCCAGCCTAGGACAGCCACCCTCCGTCCTGACTTTC. Residues: CASLGQPPSVLTF.